The next 25 T cell receptor beta chains were all read from a single sample in a study of control samples from healthy donors and cancer patients. Assay: immunoSEQ multiplex PCR; the TCRdb copy retains only in-frame clones and omits some. This table has about 160,000 clones, roughly 94% appearing once. The source material was blood. Receptor source: a woman aged 35 to 49 in good health.

A single count supports this clone. The chain recombines TRBV9 with TRBJ1-5; D perhaps matches TRBD1 (6 bases). CDR1 SGDLS and CDR2 YYNGEE come from the germline V gene. Trimming took 3 bases from V and 9 from J, leaving 13 bases between them. CDR3 length: 13 amino acids. The CDR3 DNA reads as TGTGCCAGCAGCGAGGGGGGAGGTAGGCCCCAGCATTTT. This gives the protein CASSEGGGRPQHF.

The chain carries TRBV18 and TRBJ1-1; D is unresolved. Per germline, CDR1 KGHSH and CDR2 LQKENI. This CDR3 spans 13 amino acids. Trimming shortened V by 2 bases and J by 1 base, and 5 bases separated the two germline ends. CDR3 nucleotides: TGTGCCAGCTCACCAGCACCGAACACTGAAGCTTTCTTT. Its translation is CASSPAPNTEAFF.

The V and J genes are TRBV4-3 and TRBJ1-2; no clear D gene. The CDR3 sequence is 14 residues long. Trimming stripped 1 base from V and 8 bases from J, with 14 bases between. Germline CDR1 and CDR2: LGHNA and YSLEER. CDR3 bases: TGCGCCAGCAGCCAAGTAAGGTCCATTCCGGGCTACACCTTC. This sequence encodes CASSQVRSIPGYTF.

The chain recombines TRBV6-1 with TRBJ2-2; D is perhaps TRBD2 (6 bases). This CDR3 region has 16 residues. V lost 0 bases and J 1 base, leaving 9 bases between the germline ends. Germline V gene lookup returns CDR1 MNHNS and CDR2 SASEGT. CDR3 bases: TGTGCCAGCAGTGAAGCGAGGAGGGAGAACACCGGGGAGCTGTTTTTT. Amino acids: CASSEARRENTGELFF.

The chain couples TRBV6-2 or TRBV6-3 to TRBJ1-6; D is unclear. From germline, CDR1 is MNHEY and CDR2 SVGEGT. CDR3 length equals 15 residues. V was shortened by 2 bases and J by 8 bases, with 13 bases between the two germline ends. CDR3 DNA: TGTGCCAGCAGTTACCCCGGAGCACGGGATTCACCCCTCCACTTT. Translation gives CASSYPGARDSPLHF.

The rearrangement joins TRBV24-1 to TRBJ2-2, with unresolved D. The CDR3 contains 14 residues. V was shortened by 5 bases and J by 1 base, with 7 bases between the two germline ends. Germline V gene data show CDR1 as KGHDR and CDR2 as SFDVKD. The CDR3 coding sequence is TGTGCCACCAGTGTCTCAGGGAACACCGGGGAGCTGTTTTTT. It encodes CATSVSGNTGELFF.

This rearrangement joins TRBV19 to TRBJ1-1; no clear D gene. The CDR3 contains 13 residues. CDR1 is LNHDA and CDR2 is SQIVND in the germline V gene (reference sequence). The ends were cut back, 0 bases at V and 3 bases at J, with 5 bases in the middle. CDR3 sequence: CASSIEGYTEAFF. The DNA of the CDR3 is TGTGCCAGTAGTATAGAGGGATACACTGAAGCTTTCTTT.

In nucleotides, the CDR3 is TGTGCCAGCAGCGCCTCACTAGACTCCTACGAGCAGTACTTC. It yields the protein CASSASLDSYEQYF. This chain links TRBV7-9 with TRBJ2-7; tentative D call: TRBD2 (5 bases). Germline CDR1 and CDR2: SEHNR and FQNEAQ (reference sequence). Trimming left V 5 bases short and J 0 bases short, with 11 bases between. The CDR3 sequence is 14 residues long.

The chain couples TRBV4-3 to TRBJ2-3; D uncertain. CDR1 is LGHNA, CDR2 YSLEER, per germline. Trimming shortened V by 0 bases and J by 6 bases, and 13 bases separated the two germline ends. This CDR3 has 15 amino acids. The CDR3, as DNA: TGCGCCAGCAGCCAAGATTCTGGTAGCTTGGATACGCAGTATTTT. Encoded protein: CASSQDSGSLDTQYF.

The V gene is TRBV6-2 or TRBV6-3, the J gene TRBJ2-2, with 9 positions matching TRBD2. V shed 5 bases, J shed 3 bases, and the junction held 10 bases outside the gene matches. The CDR3 spans 17 residues. The germline V gene has CDR1 MNHEY and CDR2 SVGEGT. The CDR3 DNA follows: TGTGCCAGCAGTCCACCTCAGACTAGCGGCTACACCGGGGAGCTGTTTTTT. Amino acids: CASSPPQTSGYTGELFF.

The V call is TRBV7-2, the J call TRBJ2-4; D unclear. The CDR3 extends over 17 amino acids. V was clipped by 4 bases and J by 1 base, with 17 bases between them. Per germline, CDR1 SGHTA and CDR2 FQGNSA. CDR3 DNA: TGTGCCAGCAGCTCCGCCTGGGGATTTGAGGCCAAAAACATTCAGTACTTC. As protein: CASSSAWGFEAKNIQYF. The complete variable domain, with remaining parts taken from reference TRBV7-2 and TRBJ2-4, reads GAGVSQSPSNKVTEKGKDVELRCDPISGHTALYWYRQSLGQGLEFLIYFQGNSAPDKSGLPSDRFSAERTGGSVSTLTIQRTQQEDSAVYLCASSSAWGFEAKNIQYFGAGTRLSVL.

The rearrangement joins TRBV7-9 to TRBJ2-1, with D perhaps matching TRBD2 (5 bases). The CDR3 extends over 13 amino acids. From germline, CDR1 is SEHNR and CDR2 FQNEAQ (reference sequence). Trimming removed 1 base from V and 7 bases from J, with 8 bases in between. This CDR3 is CASSLDRGNEQFF. In nucleotides, the CDR3 is TGTGCCAGCAGCTTAGATCGGGGTAATGAGCAGTTCTTC.

The CDR3: CASRIGGRVEYF. The CDR3 nucleotides read TGTGCCAGTAGAATCGGGGGCAGGGTAGAGTACTTC. The chain joins TRBV19 to TRBJ2-7, with D perhaps TRBD1 or TRBD2 (6 bases each). V was shortened by 6 bases and J by 11 bases, with 17 bases between the two germline ends. The CDR3 totals 12 residues. From germline, CDR1 is LNHDA and CDR2 SQIVND (reference sequence).

DNA of the CDR3: TGTGCCAGCAGCTTATATAGGGATGAGCAGTTCTTC. Translating gives CASSLYRDEQFF. This rearrangement joins TRBV11-2 to TRBJ2-1, with D uncertain. Looked up from germline, CDR1 is SGHAT and CDR2 is FQNNGV. This CDR3 contains 12 residues. V was cut by 2 bases and J by 8 bases, with 7 bases left in between.

This chain connects TRBV11-2 to TRBJ1-2; D gene unclear. V was trimmed by 1 base and J by 3 bases, leaving 3 bases between them. This CDR3 is built from 12 residues. Germline V gene lookup returns CDR1 SGHAT and CDR2 FQNNGV. The chain's CDR3 is CASSLVYYGYTF. The CDR3 nucleotides are TGTGCCAGCAGCTTAGTATACTATGGCTACACCTTC.

The chain joins TRBV16 to TRBJ2-7; D is ambiguous. Germline lookup yields CDR1 KGHSY and CDR2 FQNENV. Trimming shortened V by 2 bases and J by 1 base, and 9 bases separated the two germline ends. This CDR3 has 14 residues. The CDR3 region is CASSQRADSYEQYF. The CDR3 DNA reads TGTGCCAGCAGCCAAAGAGCAGATTCCTACGAGCAGTACTTC.

This chain uses TRBV4-3 with TRBJ1-1; no reliable D call. CDR1 is LGHNA, CDR2 YSLEER, per germline. The length of the CDR3 is 17 residues. Trimming stripped 0 bases from V and 1 base from J, with 15 bases between. CDR3 residues: CASSQDLKRNANTEAFF. The CDR3 DNA sequence: TGCGCCAGCAGCCAAGACTTAAAGCGCAACGCGAACACTGAAGCTTTCTTT.

Only one count was recorded for this clone. V usage is TRBV4-1 and J usage is TRBJ1-1; 7 bases map to TRBD1. Germline loops: CDR1 MGHRA, CDR2 YSYEKL. Trimming cost V 5 bases and J 1 base; bases outside gene matches: 7. This CDR3 has 15 amino acids. CDR3 nucleotide sequence: TGCGCCAGCAGCAGACCCGGGACAGAGAACACTGAAGCTTTCTTT. It encodes CASSRPGTENTEAFF.

The chain has TRBV7-9 and TRBJ2-5; no clear D gene. Trimming removed 5 bases from V and 0 bases from J, with 16 bases in between. CDR1 and CDR2 (germline): SEHNR, FQNEAQ (reference sequence). The CDR3 is 16 residues long. The chain's CDR3 is CASSPLDQPYQETQYF. CDR3 bases: TGTGCCAGCAGCCCCCTAGACCAACCGTACCAAGAGACCCAGTACTTC.

This clone was seen only once. The rearrangement uses TRBV7-8 and TRBJ2-6; TRBD2 matches 8 bases. Trimming cost V 4 bases and J 0 bases; bases outside gene matches: 5. CDR1 is SGHVS and CDR2 is FQNEAQ in the germline V gene. This CDR3 region has 17 residues. CDR3 protein: CASSYGGGSSGANVLTF. CDR3 nucleotides: TGTGCCAGCAGCTACGGCGGGGGGAGCTCTGGGGCCAACGTCCTGACTTTC.

This clone was observed once. The rearrangement joins TRBV6-5 to TRBJ2-3; the match to TRBD1 covers 7 bases. The germline V gene encodes CDR1 MNHEY and CDR2 SVGAGI. This CDR3 is built from 14 residues. V trimming: 6 bases; J trimming: 5 bases; junction bases outside the gene matches: 8. In DNA form, the CDR3 reads TGTGCCAGCAGCTCGACAGGGCGGCGAGATACGCAGTATTTT. This gives the protein CASSSTGRRDTQYF.

The V gene is TRBV4-3, the J gene TRBJ1-4, with D unclear. With 0 bases removed from V and 10 bases from J, the gap between germline ends came to 18 bases. The germline gives CDR1 LGHNA, CDR2 YSLEER. The length of the CDR3 is 16 residues. The CDR3 coding sequence is TGCGCCAGCAGCCAAGAGAACGGCCAAGCAGGAGGAAAACTGTTTTTT. The encoded protein is CASSQENGQAGGKLFF.

This clone has a single count. The genes are TRBV18 and TRBJ2-2; 7 bases align to TRBD1. The trim removed 5 bases at V and 5 bases at J, leaving 5 bases unmatched. This CDR3 has 14 amino acids. CDR1 KGHSH and CDR2 LQKENI come from the germline V gene. This chain's CDR3 is CASSTYRGTGELFF. CDR3 sequence (DNA): TGTGCCAGCTCAACATACAGGGGTACCGGGGAGCTGTTTTTT.

V usage is TRBV4-2 and J usage is TRBJ1-2; tentative D call: TRBD1 (5 bases). The germline gives CDR1 LGHNA, CDR2 YNFKEQ. The V end lost 0 bases, the J end lost 7 bases, and 18 bases lay between the germline ends. The CDR3 loop spans 16 amino acids. CDR3 residues: CASSQERAGRYSGYTF. The CDR3 region has the DNA TGTGCCAGCAGCCAAGAACGGGCAGGGAGGTATTCTGGCTACACCTTC.

This chain joins TRBV12-3 or TRBV12-4 and TRBJ1-1, with no clear D. The CDR3 has 12 residues. The V end was cut by 6 bases, the J end by 5 bases, with 10 bases between. In DNA form, the CDR3 reads TGTGCCAGCAGGGAAGTGGGAACTGAAGCTTTCTTT. Translation: CASREVGTEAFF.